This TCR beta chain stems from a study of metastatic and nonmetastatic thyroid tumors. Study in general: Where malignant and benign thyroid patients were concerned, repertoires were compared across blood and tumor or nodule tissue.

With 6 bases removed from V and 3 bases from J, the gap between germline ends came to 15 bases. The CDR3 has 13 amino acids. The V gene's germline CDR1 is DFQATT and CDR2 SNEGSKA (reference sequence). Methods used by the authors: Between-group CDR3 differences, defined by clinicopathological status, yielded a distant-metastasis classifier for papillary thyroid cancer. TCRdb re-clonotyped the PCR reads through MiXCR. These V and J calls are TCRdb output, not the study's own analysis. This table holds some 86,000 clones, approximately 12% found once. Study findings and constraints: As reported, TCR beta diversity in blood and tumor was significantly higher in malignant thyroid tumors than in benign nodules.

Not a single patient had been given any form of treatment at any point before undergoing thyroid surgery. Only a few counts were recorded for this clone. Its antigen remains unidentified. With a much larger clone just one base away, this may be a read error. The sample has other DNA sequences that encode this CDR3 too. The J gene is TRBJ2-7, the V gene TRBV20-1, with D unclear. Sequencing was performed on tumor tissue. The sequence derives from a female donor with papillary thyroid cancer or a benign thyroid nodule (not recorded which). Some clones in this sample may be carry-over from other donors' samples. CDR3 in amino acids: CSADAGSRYEQYF. DNA for the CDR3: TGCAGTGCCGATGCCGGGTCTCGCTACGAGCAGTACTTC.